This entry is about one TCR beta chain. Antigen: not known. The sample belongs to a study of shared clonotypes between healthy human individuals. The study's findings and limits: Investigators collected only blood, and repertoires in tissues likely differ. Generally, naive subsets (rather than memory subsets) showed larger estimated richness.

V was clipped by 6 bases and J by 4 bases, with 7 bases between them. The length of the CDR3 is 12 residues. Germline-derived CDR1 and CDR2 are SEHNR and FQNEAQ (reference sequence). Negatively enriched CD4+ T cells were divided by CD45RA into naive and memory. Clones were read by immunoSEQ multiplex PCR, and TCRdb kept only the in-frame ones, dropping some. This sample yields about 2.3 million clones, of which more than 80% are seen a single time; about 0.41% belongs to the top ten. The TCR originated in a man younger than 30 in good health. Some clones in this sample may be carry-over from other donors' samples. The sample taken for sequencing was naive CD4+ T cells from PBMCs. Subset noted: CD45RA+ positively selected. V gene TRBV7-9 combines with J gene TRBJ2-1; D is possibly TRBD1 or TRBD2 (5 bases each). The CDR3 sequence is CASRGEYNEQFF. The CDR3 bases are TGTGCCAGCAGAGGGGAGTACAATGAGCAGTTCTTC. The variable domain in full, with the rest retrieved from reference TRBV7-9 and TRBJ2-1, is DTGVSQNPRHKITKRGQNVTFRCDPISEHNRLYWYRQTLGQGPEFLTYFQNEAQLEKSRLLSDRFSAERPKGSFSTLEIQRTEQGDSAMYLCASRGEYNEQFFGPGTRLTVL.